The T cell receptor beta chain under discussion was sequenced for a study of regulatory T cells in long-lasting Graves disease. Study-level background: Disease was considered persistent Graves' disease after over 5 years of antithyroid drugs (with positive TSH receptor antibodies).

This CDR3 comprises 13 residues. V gave up 3 bases and J gave up 5 bases, with 7 bases separating them. Germline V gives CDR1 SGHAT, CDR2 FQNNGV. Both iRepertoire HTBI primers and Arm-PCR of CDR3 regions were used to build the TCR beta libraries. In TCRdb, the multiplex PCR reads were re-called with MiXCR into one record per CDR3 protein. This table holds 350,000 to 450,000 distinct CDR3 sequences, 20% to 25% found once. This clonotype has only a few counts. A much larger clonotype is one base distant, so this may be a read error. Indicated time point: persistent/refractory GD, antithyroid drugs over 5 years with positive TRAb. Scientists built the TCR library using RNA that was extracted from PBMCs.

The chain recombines TRBV11-2 with TRBJ2-2; the D is unclear. The sample here was peripheral blood mononuclear cells (PBMCs), taken when the disease was refractory, from a patient treated with antithyroid drugs. The source is a female donor with Graves disease. In DNA, the CDR3 is TGTGCCAGCAGCTTCGCCGGGACCGGGGAGCTGTTTTTT. Translation gives CASSFAGTGELFF.